The 29 T cell receptor beta chains reported below all come from one sample, sequenced in a study of T cell repertoires in cytomegalovirus infection. TCRdb ran MiXCR on the reads and lists one entry per CDR3 protein. This sample has just over 300,000 distinct CDR3 sequences, with 15% to 20% found just once. The material sequenced was PBMCs. The source is a human donor in good health (CMV status not recorded). Some clones in this sample may be carry-over from other donors' samples.

This clonotype was observed many times. The rearrangement links TRBV6-1 to TRBJ1-1; unclear D gene. V lost 11 bases and J lost 0, with 10 bases in between. The CDR3 totals 12 residues. Germline V lookup: CDR1 MNHNS, CDR2 SASEGT. The CDR3 nucleotides read TGTGCCTCGAAGCCAATGAACACTGAAGCTTTCTTT. Protein sequence: CASKPMNTEAFF.

The V and J genes are TRBV10-3 and TRBJ1-3; D possibly corresponds to TRBD1 (5 bases). V was trimmed by 4 bases and J by 4 bases, leaving 14 bases between them. This CDR3 comprises 15 residues. Germline V gene sequence: CDR1 ENHRY, CDR2 SYGVKD. The CDR3 DNA sequence: TGTGCCATCAGTGCGGGGGGACTGCAAGGAAACACCATATATTTT. Amino acid sequence: CAISAGGLQGNTIYF.

This clonotype was seen repeatedly, ten times or more. The chain combines TRBV7-2 with TRBJ1-6; no definite D call. V was clipped by 1 base and J by 0 bases, with 7 bases between them. This CDR3 region has 16 residues. Germline V gene sequence: CDR1 SGHTA, CDR2 FQGNSA. The CDR3 sequence is CASSLVRSSYNSPLHF. Written as DNA, the CDR3 is TGTGCCAGCAGCTTAGTCCGGAGCTCCTATAATTCACCCCTCCACTTT.

This clonotype is a singleton in its sample. This chain links TRBV20-1 with TRBJ1-1; D is possibly TRBD1 (5 bases). Germline V gives CDR1 DFQATT, CDR2 SNEGSKA (reference sequence). The CDR3 is 15 residues long. Trimming stripped 6 bases from V and 1 base from J, with 18 bases between. The CDR3 DNA follows: TGCAGTGCCACAGAGGAGGGGAGGGGGAACACTGAAGCTTTCTTT. Its translation is CSATEEGRGNTEAFF.

This clonotype appeared many times. The gene calls are TRBV7-8 and TRBJ2-4; possibly TRBD1 for D (6 bases). This CDR3 contains 16 residues. Trimming removed 1 base at V and 2 bases at J, with 12 bases between. The germline V gene has CDR1 SGHVS and CDR2 FQNEAQ. CDR3 loop: CASSLETTGPKNIQYF. CDR3 DNA: TGTGCCAGCAGCTTAGAAACCACAGGGCCCAAAAACATTCAGTACTTC.

In its sample, this clonotype was seen many times. V gene TRBV19 combines with J gene TRBJ1-5, with D unresolved. Between the trimmed V and J ends, which lost 3 bases and 3 bases, there was a span of 12 bases. Germline CDR1 is LNHDA and CDR2 is SQIVND (reference sequence). The CDR3 totals 15 residues. CDR3 nucleotides: TGTGCCAGTAGTATCTACAGCCGGAACAATCAGCCCCAGCATTTT. The encoded protein is CASSIYSRNNQPQHF.

This CDR3 reads CASSRLLFGQGRNEQFF. The CDR3 nucleotides are TGTGCCAGTAGTCGCCTCCTTTTTGGACAGGGTAGGAATGAGCAGTTCTTC. The V and J genes are TRBV19 and TRBJ2-1; 8 bases align to TRBD1. Germline lookup yields CDR1 LNHDA and CDR2 SQIVND (reference sequence). The CDR3 contains 17 residues. V trimming: 5 bases; J trimming: 7 bases; junction bases outside the gene matches: 16.

The chain links TRBV29-1 to TRBJ2-1; 9 bases fit TRBD2. The CDR3 is made up of 13 amino acids. Germline-derived CDR1 and CDR2 are SQVTM and ANQGSEA. Trimming at V came to 5 bases and at J to 13 bases, leaving 12 bases not matched to a gene. Written as DNA, the CDR3 is TGCAGCGTTAGGGCTAGCGGGGCCGACCGCCAGTTCTTC. Its translation: CSVRASGADRQFF.

This clonotype was seen a few times. The chain employs TRBV15 and TRBJ1-4; no reliable D call. The germline gives CDR1 LNHNV, CDR2 YYDKDF (reference sequence). Trimming took 4 bases from V and 11 from J, leaving 14 bases between them. This CDR3 contains 13 residues. The CDR3 nucleotides read TGTGCCACCAGCATTTCCGGATCGACGAAACTGTTTTTT. This gives the protein CATSISGSTKLFF.

CDR3 bases: TGCGCCAGCGAGGACTCCCGGGCGGGAGATACGCAGTATTTT. Protein sequence: CASEDSRAGDTQYF. V is TRBV5-1 and J is TRBJ2-3, with TRBD2 as a possible D gene (5 bases). This CDR3 is 14 amino acids long. V dropped 7 bases and J dropped 5 bases, with 17 bases sitting between them. CDR1 and CDR2 from the germline V gene are SGHRS and YFSETQ.

In this sample, this clonotype turned up a few times. This chain joins TRBV6-4 and TRBJ2-6, with 7 nucleotides matching TRBD2. CDR1 and CDR2 from the germline V gene are MRHNA and SNTAGT. The CDR3 totals 16 residues. V gave up 2 bases and J gave up 1 base; unmatched junction bases: 2. CDR3 loop: CASSDGRASGANVLTF. The CDR3 DNA sequence: TGTGCCAGCAGTGACGGGAGGGCTTCTGGGGCCAACGTCCTGACTTTC.

V usage is TRBV19 and J usage is TRBJ1-4, with no clear D. The CDR3 loop spans 13 amino acids. V shed 8 bases and J shed 3 bases, with 10 bases lying between them. Germline assignment: CDR1 LNHDA and CDR2 SQIVND (reference sequence). The CDR3 sequence is CASARQANEKLFF. CDR3 DNA: TGTGCCAGTGCACGGCAGGCTAATGAAAAACTGTTTTTT.

This clonotype has only a few counts. J is TRBJ1-2 and V is TRBV28; no firm D call. Germline V CDR1 and CDR2: MDHEN, SYDVKM. The V and J ends lost 2 bases and 4 bases respectively, with 14 bases between them. The CDR3 has 15 residues. The CDR3, as DNA: TGTGCCAGCAGTTTAAGCGTATCAGGCCGCTATGGCTACACCTTC. It yields the protein CASSLSVSGRYGYTF.

The chain combines TRBV6-2 or TRBV6-3 with TRBJ1-2, with D tentatively TRBD1 (5 bases). This CDR3 is 14 amino acids long. Germline lookup yields CDR1 MNHEY and CDR2 SVGEGT. Trimming took off 0 bases at V and 2 bases at J, with 7 bases between the two ends. The CDR3: CASSYSEGNYGYTF. For the CDR3, the DNA is TGTGCCAGCAGTTACTCGGAGGGGAACTATGGCTACACCTTC.

The sample holds a few counts of this clonotype. The chain employs TRBV5-5 and TRBJ2-7; TRBD1 agrees at 9 bases. Germline V gene data show CDR1 as SGHKS and CDR2 as YYEKEE (reference sequence). The junction had 13 bases not matched to a gene; V was cut back by 1 base and J by 2 bases. CDR3 length: 18 amino acids. The CDR3 region has the DNA TGTGCCAGCAGCTTGTTATCTTCGGGGCGGGACAGGGCCTACGAGCAGTACTTC. It translates to CASSLLSSGRDRAYEQYF.

The sample holds a few counts of this clonotype. The chain uses TRBV28 and TRBJ1-5; D uncertain. Trimming stripped 1 base from V and 5 bases from J, with 3 bases between. The CDR3 spans 12 residues. The germline CDR1 and CDR2 sequences are MDHEN and SYDVKM. The CDR3 protein is CASSLSHQPQHF. Written as DNA, the CDR3 is TGTGCCAGCAGTTTATCACATCAGCCCCAGCATTTT. Filled out from reference TRBV28 and TRBJ1-5, the complete variable domain reads DVKVTQSSRYLVKRTGEKVFLECVQDMDHENMFWYRQDPGLGLRLIYFSYDVKMKEKGDIPEGYSVSREKKERFSLILESASTNQTSMYLCASSLSHQPQHFGDGTRLSIL.

This chain links TRBV28 with TRBJ2-3; D is unresolved. Germline V CDR1 and CDR2: MDHEN, SYDVKM. The V and J ends lost 6 bases and 1 base respectively, with 17 bases between them. The CDR3 extends over 16 amino acids. The CDR3 nucleotides are TGTGCCAGCAGGCCCGGTCTGGGCTTGGGCACAGATACGCAGTATTTT. Translation: CASRPGLGLGTDTQYF.

The genes are TRBV28 and TRBJ2-3; 7 nucleotides match TRBD2. CDR1 and CDR2 from the germline V gene are MDHEN and SYDVKM. Unmatched junction bases numbered 5, after V lost 8 bases and J lost 0 bases. The CDR3 extends over 14 amino acids. The CDR3 sequence: CASGSSGSTDTQYF. The CDR3 DNA reads TGTGCCAGCGGGTCTAGCGGTAGCACAGATACGCAGTATTTT.

The chain's CDR3 is CATGTGNSNQPQHF. In nucleotides, the CDR3 is TGTGCCACTGGGACGGGGAATAGCAATCAGCCCCAGCATTTT. V gene TRBV24-1 combines with J gene TRBJ1-5, with D perhaps matching TRBD1 (5 bases). CDR1 is KGHDR and CDR2 is SFDVKD in the germline V gene. CDR3 size: 14 residues. The V end lost 10 bases, the J end lost 0 bases, and 12 bases lay between the germline ends.

This clonotype was seen more than once but under ten times. The chain uses TRBV4-1 and TRBJ1-2; the match to TRBD1 covers 7 bases. J gave up 5 bases and V 2 bases, and 5 bases lay outside the gene matches. Germline values: CDR1 MGHRA, CDR2 YSYEKL. The CDR3 contains 14 residues. The CDR3 coding sequence is TGCGCCAGCAGCCAACCGGGACAGATTTATGGCTACACCTTC. It yields the protein CASSQPGQIYGYTF.

This clonotype was seen repeatedly, ten times or more. CDR3 DNA sequence: TGCAGTGCTAGACCACCTCCGGGGCTTAACTATGGCTACACCTTC. It codes for CSARPPPGLNYGYTF. The chain joins TRBV20-1 to TRBJ1-2, with D possibly TRBD1 on 5 matching bases. The germline gives CDR1 DFQATT, CDR2 SNEGSKA (reference sequence). Deletions cut 2 bases from V and 1 base from J, with 14 bases between. The CDR3 totals 15 residues.

The chain combines TRBV4-3 with TRBJ2-5, with D perhaps TRBD1 or TRBD2 (5 bases each). Trimming cost V 2 bases and J 5 bases, with 15 bases left between them. The CDR3 consists of 15 residues. The germline gives CDR1 LGHNA, CDR2 YSLEER. CDR3 protein: CASSQTTGTAETQYF. The CDR3 bases are TGCGCCAGCAGCCAAACCACCGGGACGGCCGAGACCCAGTACTTC.

This clonotype was observed a handful of times. The chain has TRBV2 and TRBJ1-2, with TRBD1 as a possible D gene (6 bases). Trimming left V 6 bases short and J 3 bases short, with 11 bases between. The CDR3 runs to 13 residues. The V gene's germline CDR1 is SNHLY and CDR2 FYNNEI. The CDR3 region is CASREDSHYGYTF. The CDR3 nucleotides are TGTGCCAGCAGGGAGGACAGTCACTATGGCTACACCTTC.

This chain uses TRBV12-3 or TRBV12-4 with TRBJ2-7; D uncertain. CDR3 length: 15 residues. The germline V and J ends were trimmed by 4 bases and 1 base, with 14 bases remaining between them. CDR3 in amino acids: CASSWGIGQSYEQYF. CDR3 sequence (DNA): TGTGCCAGCAGTTGGGGTATCGGGCAGTCCTACGAGCAGTACTTC.

This clonotype has a count of ten or more. The V and J genes are TRBV28 and TRBJ2-2, with D possibly matching TRBD1 (5 bases). Trimming took off 2 bases at V and 7 bases at J, with 11 bases between the two ends. CDR3 length equals 14 residues. Germline assignment: CDR1 MDHEN and CDR2 SYDVKM. CDR3 DNA: TGTGCCAGCAGTTTAAGTCAGGGTCACGGGGAGCTGTTTTTT. This encodes CASSLSQGHGELFF.

The chain couples TRBV28 to TRBJ1-2; 10 bases are shared with TRBD1. After removal of 5 bases from V and 7 bases from J, the junction contained 13 bases not matched to a gene. The CDR3 totals 16 residues. CDR1 and CDR2 (germline): MDHEN, SYDVKM. The CDR3 spells CASSTDRGQLLGGYTF. The CDR3 region has the DNA TGTGCCAGCAGTACCGACAGGGGGCAACTTCTTGGTGGCTACACCTTC.

This rearrangement joins TRBV5-6 to TRBJ2-7, with D possibly being TRBD1 (5 bases). This CDR3 contains 15 residues. Trimming shortened V by 2 bases and J by 3 bases, and 15 bases separated the two germline ends. Germline V lookup: CDR1 SGHDT, CDR2 YYEEEE. The CDR3 spells CASSLNYRPNYEQYF. DNA of the CDR3: TGTGCCAGCAGCTTAAACTACAGGCCAAACTACGAGCAGTACTTC.

The rearrangement links TRBV29-1 to TRBJ2-1; TRBD2 matches 9 bases. V shed 0 bases, J shed 12 bases, and the junction held 6 bases outside the gene matches. The CDR3 length is 13 residues. Germline V gene lookup returns CDR1 SQVTM and CDR2 ANQGSEA. CDR3 loop: CSVEDIAGDPQFF. The CDR3 DNA reads TGCAGCGTTGAAGATATAGCGGGGGACCCGCAGTTCTTC.

This clonotype was seen repeatedly, ten times or more. The rearrangement uses TRBV7-9 and TRBJ1-2; 11 bases map to TRBD1. The CDR3 is made up of 17 amino acids. With V trimmed by 1 base and J by 2 bases, 6 bases remained unmatched. CDR1 is SEHNR, CDR2 FQNEAQ, per germline (reference sequence). In DNA form, the CDR3 reads TGTGCCAGCAGCTTAGGGACAGGGGGCTCTATGAACTATGGCTACACCTTC. Protein sequence: CASSLGTGGSMNYGYTF. Full variable domain (remainder filled in from reference TRBV7-9 and TRBJ1-2): DTGVSQNPRHKITKRGQNVTFRCDPISEHNRLYWYRQTLGQGPEFLTYFQNEAQLEKSRLLSDRFSAERPKGSFSTLEIQRTEQGDSAMYLCASSLGTGGSMNYGYTFGSGTRLTVV.